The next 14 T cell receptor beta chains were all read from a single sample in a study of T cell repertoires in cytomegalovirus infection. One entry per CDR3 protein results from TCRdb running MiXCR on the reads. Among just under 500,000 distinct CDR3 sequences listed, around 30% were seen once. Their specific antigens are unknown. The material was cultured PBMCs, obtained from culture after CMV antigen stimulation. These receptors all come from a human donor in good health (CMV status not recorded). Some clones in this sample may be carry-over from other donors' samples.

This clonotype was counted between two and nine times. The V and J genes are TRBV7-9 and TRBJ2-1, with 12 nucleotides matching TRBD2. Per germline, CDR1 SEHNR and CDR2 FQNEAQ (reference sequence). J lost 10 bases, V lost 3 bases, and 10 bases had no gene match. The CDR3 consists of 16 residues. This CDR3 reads CASSFPLAGGPKEQFF. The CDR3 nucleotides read TGTGCCAGCAGCTTTCCTCTAGCGGGAGGGCCAAAGGAGCAGTTCTTC.

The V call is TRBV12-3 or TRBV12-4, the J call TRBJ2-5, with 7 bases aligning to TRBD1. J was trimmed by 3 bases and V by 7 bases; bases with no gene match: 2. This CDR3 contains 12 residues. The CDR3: CASTQGEETQYF. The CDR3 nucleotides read TGTGCCAGCACCCAGGGGGAAGAGACCCAGTACTTC.

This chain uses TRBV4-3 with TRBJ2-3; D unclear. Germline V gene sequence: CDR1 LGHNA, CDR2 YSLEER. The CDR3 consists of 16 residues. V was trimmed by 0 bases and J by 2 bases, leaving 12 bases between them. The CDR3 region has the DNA TGCGCCAGCAGCCAAGATCATTTTTCTACCACAGATACGCAGTATTTT. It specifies CASSQDHFSTTDTQYF.

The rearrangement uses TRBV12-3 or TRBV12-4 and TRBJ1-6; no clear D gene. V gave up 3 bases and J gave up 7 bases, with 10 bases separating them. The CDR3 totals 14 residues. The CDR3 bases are TGTGCCAGCAGTTTTAGCAGAGAAAATTCACCCCTCCACTTT. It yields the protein CASSFSRENSPLHF.

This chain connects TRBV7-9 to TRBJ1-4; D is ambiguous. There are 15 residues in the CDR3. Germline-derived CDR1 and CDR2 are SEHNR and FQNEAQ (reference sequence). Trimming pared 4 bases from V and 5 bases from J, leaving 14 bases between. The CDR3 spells CASSSDGDLNEKLFF. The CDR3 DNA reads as TGTGCCAGCAGCTCAGACGGAGACCTGAATGAAAAACTGTTTTTT.

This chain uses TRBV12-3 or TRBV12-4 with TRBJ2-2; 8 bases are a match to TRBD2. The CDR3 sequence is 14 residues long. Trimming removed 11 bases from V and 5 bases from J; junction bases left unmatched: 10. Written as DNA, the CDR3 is TGTGCCTCCCGGCCAGCGGGAGAAACCGGGGAGCTGTTTTTT. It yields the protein CASRPAGETGELFF.

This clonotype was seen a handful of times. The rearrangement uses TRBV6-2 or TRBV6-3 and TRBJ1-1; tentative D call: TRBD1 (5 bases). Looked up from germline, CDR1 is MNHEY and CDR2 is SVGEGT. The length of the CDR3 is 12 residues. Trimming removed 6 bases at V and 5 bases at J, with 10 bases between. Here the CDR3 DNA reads TGTGCCAGCAGCTTCCACAGGACTGAAGCTTTCTTT. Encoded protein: CASSFHRTEAFF.

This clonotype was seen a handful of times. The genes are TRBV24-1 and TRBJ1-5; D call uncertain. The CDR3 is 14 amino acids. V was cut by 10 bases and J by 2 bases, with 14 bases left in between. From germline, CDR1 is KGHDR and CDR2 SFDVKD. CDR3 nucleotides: TGTGCCACTGTGGGTGATAGAGGCAATCAGCCCCAGCATTTT. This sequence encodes CATVGDRGNQPQHF.

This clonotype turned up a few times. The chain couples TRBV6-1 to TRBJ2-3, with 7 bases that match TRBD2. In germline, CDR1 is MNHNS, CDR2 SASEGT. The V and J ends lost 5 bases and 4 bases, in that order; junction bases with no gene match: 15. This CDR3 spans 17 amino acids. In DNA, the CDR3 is TGTGCCAGCAGTTACCTTCACGGGGGAGGGCCATCAGATACGCAGTATTTT. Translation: CASSYLHGGGPSDTQYF.

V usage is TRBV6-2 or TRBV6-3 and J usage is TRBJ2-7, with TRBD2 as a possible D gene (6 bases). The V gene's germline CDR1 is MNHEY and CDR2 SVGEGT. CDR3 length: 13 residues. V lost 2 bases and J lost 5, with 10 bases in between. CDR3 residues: CASSYRGWNEQYV. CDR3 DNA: TGTGCCAGCAGTTACCGGGGGTGGAACGAGCAGTACGTC.

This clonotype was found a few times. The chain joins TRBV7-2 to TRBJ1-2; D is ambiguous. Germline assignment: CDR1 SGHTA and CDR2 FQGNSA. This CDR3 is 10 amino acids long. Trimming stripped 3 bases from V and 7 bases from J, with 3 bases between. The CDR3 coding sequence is TGTGCCAGCAGCTTGGGTGGCTACACCTTC. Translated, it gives CASSLGGYTF.

The CDR3 reads CASSLSGPDETPDTQYF. The CDR3 DNA is TGTGCCAGCAGCTTAAGCGGGCCAGACGAAACTCCAGATACGCAGTATTTT. The chain recombines TRBV7-6 with TRBJ2-3; TRBD2 is a possible D gene (6 bases). This CDR3 region has 17 residues. Trimming took 2 bases from V and 4 from J, leaving 19 bases between them. Per the germline V gene, CDR1 is SGHVS and CDR2 is FNYEAQ.

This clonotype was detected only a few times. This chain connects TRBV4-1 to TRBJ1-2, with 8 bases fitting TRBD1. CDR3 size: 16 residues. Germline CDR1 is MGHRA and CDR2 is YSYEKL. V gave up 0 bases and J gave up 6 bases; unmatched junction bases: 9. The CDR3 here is CASSQDLETGENGYTF. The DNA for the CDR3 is TGCGCCAGCAGCCAAGACCTTGAGACAGGGGAAAATGGCTACACCTTC.

As DNA, the CDR3 is TGTGCCAGTAGTATGAGGGGCACGAACACTGAAGCTTTCTTT. This gives the protein CASSMRGTNTEAFF. This sequence joins TRBV19 and TRBJ1-1, with D tentatively TRBD1 (5 bases). Germline CDR1 is LNHDA and CDR2 is SQIVND (reference sequence). V lost 3 bases and J 1 base, leaving 9 bases between the germline ends. The CDR3 extends over 14 amino acids.